Listed below are T cell receptor beta chains from one sample, sequenced in a study of blood T cell repertoires in COVID-19. Sequenced by immunoSEQ multiplex PCR; TCRdb stores in-frame clones only, minus some. Counted here are some 14,000 clones, around 80% occurring once; the ten biggest clones make up about a quarter. Sequenced material: peripheral blood. These receptors all stem from a woman aged 50 to 60 with active or convalescent COVID-19. Both conserved end residues are part of each CDR3. Each record gives: clone size, D gene, V gene, J gene, CDR3 protein, CDR3 DNA. The D gene is left open where the match is weak. Rows may omit the clone size; those that give it use once, few, many or a size class.

-,-,TRBV24-1,TRBJ1-3,CATSDGGRGSGNTIYF,TGTGCCACCAGTGATGGAGGACGAGGATCTGGAAACACCATATATTTT
-,TRBD2,TRBV9,TRBJ2-5,CASSFSGREETQYF,TGTGCCAGCAGCTTCTCCGGGAGGGAAGAGACCCAGTACTTC
-,-,TRBV7-9,TRBJ2-7,CASSATGYYEQYF,TGTGCCAGCAGCGCAACAGGGTACTACGAGCAGTACTTC
-,-,TRBV7-9,TRBJ2-5,CASSLEREETQYF,TGTGCCAGCAGCTTAGAGAGGGAGGAGACCCAGTACTTC
once,-,TRBV27,TRBJ2-5,CASSLEGQETQYF,TGTGCCAGCAGTTTAGAGGGCCAAGAGACCCAGTACTTC
-,-,TRBV2,TRBJ1-2,CASSQGYGYTF,TGTGCCAGCAGTCAGGGCTATGGCTACACCTTC
-,TRBD1,TRBV2,TRBJ1-1,CASSRTGLGNTEAFF,TGTGCCAGCTCGAGGACAGGGTTGGGAAACACTGAAGCTTTCTTT
-,TRBD1,TRBV4-1,TRBJ1-1,CASSHQGANTEAFF,TGCGCCAGCAGCCATCAGGGGGCGAACACTGAAGCTTTCTTT
-,-,TRBV9,TRBJ1-3,CASSVVGMGAGENTIYF,TGTGCCAGCAGCGTAGTAGGGATGGGCGCAGGGGAAAACACCATATATTTT
-,-,TRBV9,TRBJ2-2,CASSVNGELFF,TGTGCCAGCAGCGTCAACGGGGAGCTGTTTTTT
-,TRBD2,TRBV5-5,TRBJ2-7,CASSAPGLAGAYEQYF,TGTGCCAGCAGCGCACCGGGACTAGCGGGGGCCTACGAGCAGTACTTC
-,-,TRBV19,TRBJ2-3,CASSIRGGDTQYF,TGTGCCAGTAGTATAAGAGGGGGAGATACGCAGTATTTT
-,TRBD2,TRBV28,TRBJ2-3,CASSTPIAGGPVDTQYF,TGTGCCAGCAGTACTCCCATAGCGGGAGGGCCGGTAGATACGCAGTATTTT
-,-,TRBV28,TRBJ2-5,CASRPGSKETQYF,TGTGCCAGCAGGCCCGGGAGCAAAGAGACCCAGTACTTC
-,TRBD2,TRBV28,TRBJ2-7,CASSPTSGSSYEQYF,TGTGCCAGCAGTCCGACTAGCGGGAGCTCCTACGAGCAGTACTTC
-,TRBD2,TRBV10-3,TRBJ2-6,CAISARPTAGESSGANVLTF,TGTGCCATCAGTGCCCGTCCTACGGCGGGGGAAAGCTCTGGGGCCAACGTCCTGACTTTC
-,TRBD2,TRBV5-1,TRBJ2-5,CASSFGGNQETQYF,TGCGCCAGCAGCTTCGGGGGGAACCAAGAGACCCAGTACTTC
-,TRBD1,TRBV27,TRBJ1-5,CASSLAGTATSNQPQHF,TGTGCCAGCAGTTTAGCGGGGACAGCCACTAGCAATCAGCCCCAGCATTTT
-,-,TRBV4-1,TRBJ2-3,CASSYKIGAPSTDTQYF,TGCGCCAGCAGCTACAAAATAGGGGCCCCCAGCACAGATACGCAGTATTTT
once,-,TRBV28,TRBJ1-3,CASSPDGHIGNTIYF,TGTGCCAGCAGCCCGGACGGACATATCGGAAACACCATATATTTT
-,-,TRBV5-1,TRBJ2-5,CASSLGRSQETQYF,TGCGCCAGCAGCTTGGGTCGTAGTCAAGAGACCCAGTACTTC
-,-,TRBV4-1,TRBJ1-3,CASSQVPSSGNTIYF,TGCGCCAGCAGCCAAGTTCCCAGCTCTGGAAACACCATATATTTT
-,-,TRBV4-2,TRBJ1-1,CASSQGQHHTEAFF,TGTGCCAGCAGCCAAGGACAGCACCACACTGAAGCTTTCTTT
-,-,TRBV18,TRBJ2-1,CASSPGSKSSYNEQFF,TGTGCCAGCTCACCGGGGAGCAAGAGCTCCTACAATGAGCAGTTCTTC
-,-,TRBV29-1,TRBJ2-3,CSPRTVNTDTQYF,TGCAGCCCGCGGACAGTTAACACAGATACGCAGTATTTT
-,-,TRBV20-1,TRBJ1-1,CSAPGTEAFF,TGCAGTGCCCCAGGTACTGAAGCTTTCTTT
-,-,TRBV6-5,TRBJ1-4,CASSPGATNEKLFF,TGTGCCAGCAGTCCGGGGGCAACTAATGAAAAACTGTTTTTT
once,-,TRBV28,TRBJ2-3,CASSSLGGGIDTQYF,TGTGCCAGCAGTTCCCTAGGGGGCGGGATAGATACGCAGTATTTT
-,TRBD1,TRBV4-1,TRBJ1-3,CASSQLTGAHSGNTIYF,TGCGCCAGCAGCCAATTAACAGGGGCCCACTCTGGAAACACCATATATTTT
-,-,TRBV7-9,TRBJ2-1,CASNPISGLNEQFF,TGTGCCAGCAACCCAATAAGCGGGCTCAATGAGCAGTTCTTC
-,TRBD1,TRBV19,TRBJ1-6,CASQTGAGSPLHF,TGTGCCAGTCAAACAGGGGCAGGTTCACCCCTCCACTTT
-,-,TRBV9,TRBJ2-4,CASSVGGPSKNIQYF,TGTGCCAGCAGCGTAGGTGGGCCATCCAAAAACATTCAGTACTTC
-,-,TRBV4-1,TRBJ1-1,CASSQIAVNTEAFF,TGCGCCAGCAGCCAAATTGCAGTGAACACTGAAGCTTTCTTT
-,TRBD1,TRBV6-4,TRBJ1-1,CASSRTGSTEAFF,TGTGCCAGCAGTAGGACAGGGTCCACTGAAGCTTTCTTT
once,TRBD1,TRBV19,TRBJ1-1,CASTHAGGGWTEAFF,TGTGCCAGTACTCACGCAGGGGGCGGTTGGACTGAAGCTTTCTTT
-,-,TRBV3-1/TRBV3-2,TRBJ2-7,CASSQRALTGSSYEQYF,TGTGCCAGCAGCCAAAGGGCCCTAACAGGGTCCTCCTACGAGCAGTACTTC
-,-,TRBV5-1,TRBJ2-6,CASSLGPSSGANVLTF,TGCGCCAGCAGCTTGGGTCCGTCTTCTGGGGCCAACGTCCTGACTTTC
-,-,TRBV27,TRBJ1-4,CASSLWGGEKLFF,TGTGCCAGCAGTTTATGGGGAGGGGAAAAACTGTTTTTT
-,-,TRBV21-1,TRBJ1-1,CASSNMGRLNTEAFF,TGTGCCAGCAGCAACATGGGGCGGTTGAACACTGAAGCTTTCTTT
-,-,TRBV6-1,TRBJ2-7,CASSEWGHRNEQYF,TGTGCCAGCAGTGAGTGGGGGCATAGAAACGAGCAGTACTTC
once,TRBD2,TRBV7-9,TRBJ2-1,CASSQRTSGGFHEQFF,TGTGCCAGCAGTCAAAGGACTAGCGGGGGGTTCCATGAGCAGTTCTTC
-,TRBD2,TRBV2,TRBJ2-7,CASMGSGGPSYEQYF,TGTGCCAGCATGGGGAGCGGGGGGCCCTCCTACGAGCAGTACTTC
-,TRBD1,TRBV28,TRBJ1-1,CASSPGQGPTEAFF,TGTGCCAGCAGTCCGGGACAGGGTCCCACTGAAGCTTTCTTT
-,TRBD1,TRBV2,TRBJ2-2,CASMETGGTGELFF,TGTGCCAGCATGGAGACAGGGGGCACCGGGGAGCTGTTTTTT
-,-,TRBV4-1,TRBJ1-5,CASSQGQGLNQPQHF,TGCGCCAGCAGCCAAGGGCAGGGCCTTAATCAGCCCCAGCATTTT
-,-,TRBV5-6,TRBJ2-5,CASSSSRVVTQYF,TGTGCCAGCAGCTCCTCCAGGGTGGTGACCCAGTACTTC
few,-,TRBV7-6,TRBJ1-4,CASSLAGGQEKLFF,TGTGCCAGCAGCTTAGCGGGGGGGCAGGAAAAACTGTTTTTT
-,-,TRBV5-1,TRBJ1-2,CASSFTANYGYTF,TGCGCCAGCAGCTTCACAGCAAACTATGGCTACACCTTC
once,TRBD2,TRBV6-5,TRBJ2-1,CASRRLAEYNEQFF,TGTGCCAGCAGAAGACTAGCGGAATACAATGAGCAGTTCTTC
-,-,TRBV18,TRBJ1-4,CASSTAQGSNEKLFF,TGTGCCAGCTCAACGGCGCAGGGTTCTAATGAAAAACTGTTTTTT
large,-,TRBV3-1/TRBV3-2,TRBJ1-3,CASSQVPRIRNTIYF,TGTGCCAGCAGCCAAGTTCCCCGGATCAGGAACACCATATATTTT
-,-,TRBV10-3,TRBJ1-2,CAIRGQPSYGYTF,TGTGCCATCAGAGGACAGCCATCCTATGGCTACACCTTC
-,TRBD2,TRBV25-1,TRBJ2-2,CASSEYGSGRADTGELFF,TGTGCCAGCAGTGAATACGGCAGCGGGAGGGCGGACACCGGGGAGCTGTTTTTT
-,-,TRBV19,TRBJ2-1,CASSGETGIPSNEQFF,TGTGCCAGTAGTGGGGAAACAGGGATCCCCTCCAATGAGCAGTTCTTC
-,TRBD1,TRBV5-6,TRBJ1-5,CASSYGTGDIQPQHF,TGTGCCAGCAGCTACGGGACAGGGGATATTCAGCCCCAGCATTTT
-,-,TRBV7-9,TRBJ1-4,CASSPSGLNEKLFF,TGTGCCAGCAGCCCTAGCGGTTTAAATGAAAAACTGTTTTTT
-,-,TRBV4-1,TRBJ2-7,CASSQAGGYYEQYF,TGCGCCAGCAGCCAAGCTGGCGGCTACTACGAGCAGTACTTC